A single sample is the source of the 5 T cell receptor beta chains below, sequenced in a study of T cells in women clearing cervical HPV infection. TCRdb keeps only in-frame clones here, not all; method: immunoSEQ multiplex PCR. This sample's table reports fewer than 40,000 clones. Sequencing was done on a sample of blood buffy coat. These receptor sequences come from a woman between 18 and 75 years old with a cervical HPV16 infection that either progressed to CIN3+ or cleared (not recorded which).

The CDR3 spells CSVNLGIIDGETQYF. CDR3 bases read: TGCAGCGTGAACCTTGGCATAATCGATGGAGAGACC. This chain joins TRBV29-1 and TRBJ2-5, with D unclear. The DNA ends 3 residues before the CDR3 does, and the rest of the CDR3 is filled in from the germline J gene. With 6 bases removed from V and 4 bases from J, the gap between germline ends came to 21 bases. CDR1 is SQVTM, CDR2 ANQGSEA, per germline. This CDR3 is built from 15 residues.

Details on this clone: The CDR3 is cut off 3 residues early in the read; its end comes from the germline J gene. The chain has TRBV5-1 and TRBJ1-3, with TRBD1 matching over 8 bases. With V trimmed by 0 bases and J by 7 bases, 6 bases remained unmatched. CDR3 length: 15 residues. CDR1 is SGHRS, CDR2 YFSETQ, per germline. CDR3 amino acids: CASSLEAGGRNTIYF. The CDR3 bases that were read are TGCGCCAGCAGCTTGGAAGCAGGGGGCCGCAACACC.

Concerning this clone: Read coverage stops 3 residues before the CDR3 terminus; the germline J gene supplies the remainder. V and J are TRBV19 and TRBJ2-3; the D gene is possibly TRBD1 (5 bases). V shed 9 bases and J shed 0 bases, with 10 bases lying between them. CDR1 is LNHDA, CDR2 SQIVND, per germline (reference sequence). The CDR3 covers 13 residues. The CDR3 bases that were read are TGTGCCAGGAGACAGACCAGCACAGATACG. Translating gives CARRQTSTDT. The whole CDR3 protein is CARRQTSTDTQYF.

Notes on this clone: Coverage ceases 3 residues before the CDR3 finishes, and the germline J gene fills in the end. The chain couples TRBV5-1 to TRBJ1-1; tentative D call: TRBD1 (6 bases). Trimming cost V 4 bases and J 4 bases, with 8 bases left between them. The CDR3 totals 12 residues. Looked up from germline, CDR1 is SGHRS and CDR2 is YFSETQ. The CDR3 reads CASSRGSTEAFF. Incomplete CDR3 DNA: TGCGCCAGCAGCAGGGGGAGCACTGAA. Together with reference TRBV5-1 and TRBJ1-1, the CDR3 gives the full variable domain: KAGVTQTPRYLIKTRGQQVTLSCSPISGHRSVSWYQQTPGQGLQFLFEYFSETQRNKGNFPGRFSGRQFSNSRSEMNVSTLELGDSALYLCASSRGSTEAFFGQGTRLTVV.

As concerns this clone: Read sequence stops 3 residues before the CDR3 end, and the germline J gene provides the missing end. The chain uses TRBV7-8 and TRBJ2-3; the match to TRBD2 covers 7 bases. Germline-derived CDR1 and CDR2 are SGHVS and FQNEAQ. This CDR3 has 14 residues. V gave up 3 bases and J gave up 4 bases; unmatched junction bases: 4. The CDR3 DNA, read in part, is TGTGCCAGCAGCTTGAGCGGGGTCGCAGATACG. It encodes CASSLSGVADT. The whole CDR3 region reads CASSLSGVADTQYF. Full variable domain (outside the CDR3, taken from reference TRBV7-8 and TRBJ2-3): GAGVSQSPRYKVAKRGQDVALRCDPISGHVSLFWYQQALGQGPEFLTYFQNEAQLDKSGLPSDRFFAERPEGSVSTLKIQRTQQEDSAVYLCASSLSGVADTQYFGPGTRLTVL.